This TCR beta chain was retrieved from a study of cytomegalovirus exposure and HLA in healthy donors. General study points: For cytomegalovirus status, the classifier reportedly gave diagnoses with high specificity and sensitivity. Associated with cytomegalovirus, according to the listing, were 164 TCR beta chains. Common viral pathogens seemed, in a later analysis, to connect with several of the most significant clusters. Confirmation in vitro established that a few CMV-associated chains were specific for CMV antigens.

Vbeta (60) and Jbeta (13) primers were used in the PCR. Clones were sequenced by immunoSEQ multiplex PCR, and TCRdb holds only the in-frame ones, with some missing. The table lists some 200,000 clones, about 80% of them singletons. With V trimmed by 5 bases and J by 2 bases, 7 bases remained unmatched. Germline values: CDR1 SGHTA, CDR2 FQGNSA. This CDR3 is built from 15 residues. In regard to this clone: Its target is not known.

Sequencing was done on a sample of PBMCs. The V gene is TRBV7-2, the J gene TRBJ2-5; 8 bases agree with TRBD2. The sequence came from a woman between 50 and 59 years old in good health and CMV-seropositive. The CDR3 protein is CASSPRGGVQETQYF. The CDR3 coding sequence is TGTGCCAGCAGCCCCCGGGGGGGGGTGCAAGAGACCCAGTACTTC. Combining the CDR3 with reference TRBV7-2 and TRBJ2-5 gives the whole variable domain GAGVSQSPSNKVTEKGKDVELRCDPISGHTALYWYRQSLGQGLEFLIYFQGNSAPDKSGLPSDRFSAERTGGSVSTLTIQRTQQEDSAVYLCASSPRGGVQETQYFGPGTRLLVL.